Listed here is a single TCR beta chain. The PCR employed 60 Vbeta primers together with 13 Jbeta primers. The repertoire was sequenced with immunoSEQ multiplex PCR; TCRdb's copy has only in-frame clones and lacks some. The data hold around 100,000 clones, with about two thirds observed a single time. These data belong to a study of cytomegalovirus exposure and HLA in healthy donors. Each donor was nominally healthy when sampled (though unrecorded immune exposures were likely). The clonotype comes from a young man in good health and CMV-seropositive. Input material: PBMCs.

In DNA form, the CDR3 reads TGTGCCAGCAGCTCCCGGACAGGCTCCAATGGCTACACCTTC. The encoded protein is CASSSRTGSNGYTF. The chain links TRBV7-2 to TRBJ1-2; 7 nucleotides agree with TRBD1. CDR3 size: 14 residues. Looked up from germline, CDR1 is SGHTA and CDR2 is FQGNSA. Losses at the gene ends were 4 bases for V and 6 bases for J; bases not matched to a gene: 8.